This T cell receptor beta chain appears in the sequencing data of a study of blood T cell repertoires in COVID-19. CDR1 is MNHEY and CDR2 is SMNVEV in the germline V gene (reference sequence). Trimming shortened V by 6 bases and J by 3 bases, and 15 bases separated the two germline ends. This CDR3 has 14 amino acids. Sequencing used immunoSEQ multiplex PCR; TCRdb keeps in-frame clones, though not all of them. The top ten hold approximately 13% of the sample, which has 100,000 or so clones, 80% to 90% seen once. The source is a human donor in a cohort sampled during active COVID-19. Sequenced input: peripheral blood. The chain uses TRBV27 and TRBJ2-7; D might be TRBD1 (5 bases). The CDR3, as DNA: TGTGCCAGCAGGGCCCAGGGATCCTTCTACGAGCAGTACTTC. It is translated as CASRAQGSFYEQYF.